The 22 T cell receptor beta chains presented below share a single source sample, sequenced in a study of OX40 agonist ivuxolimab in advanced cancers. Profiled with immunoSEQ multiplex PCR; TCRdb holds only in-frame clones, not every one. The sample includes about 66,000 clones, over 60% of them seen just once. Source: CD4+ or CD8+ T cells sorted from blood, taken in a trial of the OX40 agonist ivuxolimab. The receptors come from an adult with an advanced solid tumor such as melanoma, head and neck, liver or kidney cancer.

The CDR3 loop reads CASSLLGSGANVLTF. DNA of the CDR3: TGTGCCAGCAGCTTGTTGGGCTCTGGGGCCAACGTCCTGACTTTC. V gene TRBV5-4 combines with J gene TRBJ2-6; no clear D gene. CDR1 and CDR2 from the germline V gene are SGHNT and YYREEE (reference sequence). The CDR3 totals 15 residues. The ends were cut back, 1 base at V and 0 bases at J, with 5 bases in the middle.

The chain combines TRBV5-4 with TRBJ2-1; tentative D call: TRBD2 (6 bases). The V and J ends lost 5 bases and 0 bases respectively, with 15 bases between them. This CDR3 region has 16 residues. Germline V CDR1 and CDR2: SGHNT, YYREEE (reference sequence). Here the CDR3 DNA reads TGTGCCAGCAGTGGGGACTTTCAAAGCTCCTACAATGAGCAGTTCTTC. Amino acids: CASSGDFQSSYNEQFF.

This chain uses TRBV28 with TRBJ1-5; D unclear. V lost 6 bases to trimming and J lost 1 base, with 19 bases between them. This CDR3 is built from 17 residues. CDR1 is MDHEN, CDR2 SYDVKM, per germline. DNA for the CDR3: TGTGCCAGCAGAACCCGTTCTCTTCTGGAGAGCAATCAGCCCCAGCATTTT. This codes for CASRTRSLLESNQPQHF.

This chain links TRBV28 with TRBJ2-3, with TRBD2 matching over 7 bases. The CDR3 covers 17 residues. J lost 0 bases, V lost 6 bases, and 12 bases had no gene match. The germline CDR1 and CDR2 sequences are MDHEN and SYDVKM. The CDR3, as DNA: TGTGCCAGCAGCCCCCAGGGAGGGAGGGCTAGCACAGATACGCAGTATTTT. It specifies CASSPQGGRASTDTQYF.

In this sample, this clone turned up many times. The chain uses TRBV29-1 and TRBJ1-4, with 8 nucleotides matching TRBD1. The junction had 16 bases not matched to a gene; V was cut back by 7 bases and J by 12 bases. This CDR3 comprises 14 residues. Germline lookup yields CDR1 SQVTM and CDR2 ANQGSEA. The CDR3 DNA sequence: TGCAGCGCATCGAAAACCATGACAGGGGAACAACTGTTTTTT. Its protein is CSASKTMTGEQLFF. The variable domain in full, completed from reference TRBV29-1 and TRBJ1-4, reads SAVISQKPSRDICQRGTSLTIQCQVDSQVTMMFWYRQQPGQSLTLIATANQGSEATYESGFVIDKFPISRPNLTFSTLTVSNMSPEDSSIYLCSASKTMTGEQLFFGSGTQLSVL.

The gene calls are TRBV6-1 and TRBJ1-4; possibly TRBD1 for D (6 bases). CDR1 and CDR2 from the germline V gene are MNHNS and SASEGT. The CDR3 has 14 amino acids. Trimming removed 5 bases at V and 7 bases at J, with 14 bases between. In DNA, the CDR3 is TGTGCCAGCAGTATTGGGGGGCAGGGTGAAAAACTGTTTTTT. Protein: CASSIGGQGEKLFF.

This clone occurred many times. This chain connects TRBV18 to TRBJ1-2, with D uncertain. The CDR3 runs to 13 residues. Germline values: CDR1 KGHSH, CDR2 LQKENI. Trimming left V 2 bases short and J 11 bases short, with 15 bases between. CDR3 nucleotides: TGTGCCAGCTCACCAGTCCCGGAGGATGTGTACACCTTC. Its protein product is CASSPVPEDVYTF. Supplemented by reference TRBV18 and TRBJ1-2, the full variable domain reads NAGVMQNPRHLVRRRGQEARLRCSPMKGHSHVYWYRQLPEEGLKFMVYLQKENIIDESGMPKERFSAEFPKEGPSILRIQQVVRGDSAAYFCASSPVPEDVYTFGSGTRLTVV.

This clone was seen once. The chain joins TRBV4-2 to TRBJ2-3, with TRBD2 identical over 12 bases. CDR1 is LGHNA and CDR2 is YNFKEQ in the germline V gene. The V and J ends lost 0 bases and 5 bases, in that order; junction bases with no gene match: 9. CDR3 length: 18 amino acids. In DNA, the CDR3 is TGTGCCAGCAGCCAAGATCCGCCTAGCGGGGGGGCCCAAGATACGCAGTATTTT. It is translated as CASSQDPPSGGAQDTQYF.

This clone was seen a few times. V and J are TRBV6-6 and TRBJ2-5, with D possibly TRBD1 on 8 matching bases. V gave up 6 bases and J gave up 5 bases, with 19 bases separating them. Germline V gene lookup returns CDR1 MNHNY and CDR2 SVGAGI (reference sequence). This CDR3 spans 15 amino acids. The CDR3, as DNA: TGTGCCAGCAGGACCGGACAGGGTAGCGGGGAGACCCAGTACTTC. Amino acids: CASRTGQGSGETQYF.

This chain's CDR3 is CASSPGEDNEQFF. The CDR3 nucleotides read TGTGCCAGCTCACCGGGCGAGGACAATGAGCAGTTCTTC. V gene TRBV18 combines with J gene TRBJ2-1; D unresolved. Germline loops: CDR1 KGHSH, CDR2 LQKENI. This CDR3 spans 13 amino acids. V lost 3 bases, J lost 5 bases, and 8 bases lay in between.

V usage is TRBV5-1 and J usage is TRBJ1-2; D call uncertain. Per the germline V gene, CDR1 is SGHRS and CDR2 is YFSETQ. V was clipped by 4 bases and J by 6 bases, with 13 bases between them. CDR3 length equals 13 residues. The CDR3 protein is CASSLDSPDGYTF. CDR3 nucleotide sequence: TGCGCCAGCAGCCTTGATAGCCCGGATGGCTACACCTTC.

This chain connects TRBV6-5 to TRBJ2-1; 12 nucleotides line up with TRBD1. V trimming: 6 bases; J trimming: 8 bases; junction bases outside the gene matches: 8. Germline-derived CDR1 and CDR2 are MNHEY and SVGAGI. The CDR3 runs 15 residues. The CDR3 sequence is CASSPRGQGAYEQFF. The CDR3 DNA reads TGTGCCAGCAGCCCCCGGGGACAGGGGGCCTATGAGCAGTTCTTC.

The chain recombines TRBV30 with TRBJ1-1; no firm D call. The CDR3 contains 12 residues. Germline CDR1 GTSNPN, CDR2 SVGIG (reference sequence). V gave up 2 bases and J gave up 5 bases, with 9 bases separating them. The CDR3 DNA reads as TGTGCCTGGAGTCGGGTTTTGACTGAAGCTTTCTTT. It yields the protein CAWSRVLTEAFF.

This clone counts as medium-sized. DNA of the CDR3: TGTGCCAGCAGTGAATTTGTGACAGGGGACACCGGGGAGCTGTTTTTT. Translated: CASSEFVTGDTGELFF. The J gene is TRBJ2-2, the V gene TRBV25-1; 8 bases agree with TRBD1. V lost 1 base, J lost 3 bases, and 4 bases stayed unmatched. The CDR3 has 16 amino acids. CDR1 is MGHDK and CDR2 is SYGVNS in the germline V gene.

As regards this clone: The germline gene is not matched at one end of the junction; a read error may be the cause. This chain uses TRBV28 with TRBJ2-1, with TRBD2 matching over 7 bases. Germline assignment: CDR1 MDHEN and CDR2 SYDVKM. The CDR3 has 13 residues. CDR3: CASSLNRMSGTIF. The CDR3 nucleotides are TGTGCCAGCAGTTTGAACAGAATGAGCGGGACGATCTTC.

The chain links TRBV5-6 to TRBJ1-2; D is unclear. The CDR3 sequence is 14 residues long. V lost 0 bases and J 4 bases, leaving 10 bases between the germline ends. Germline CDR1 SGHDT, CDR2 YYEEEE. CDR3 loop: CASSLGQLPYGYTF. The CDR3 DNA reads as TGTGCCAGCAGCTTGGGGCAGCTCCCCTATGGCTACACCTTC.

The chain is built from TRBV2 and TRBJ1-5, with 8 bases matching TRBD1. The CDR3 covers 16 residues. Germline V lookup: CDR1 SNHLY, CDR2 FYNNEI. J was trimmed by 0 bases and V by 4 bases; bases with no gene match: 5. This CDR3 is CASSVTGGVSNQPQHF. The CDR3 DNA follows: TGTGCCAGCAGTGTTACAGGGGGGGTTAGCAATCAGCCCCAGCATTTT.

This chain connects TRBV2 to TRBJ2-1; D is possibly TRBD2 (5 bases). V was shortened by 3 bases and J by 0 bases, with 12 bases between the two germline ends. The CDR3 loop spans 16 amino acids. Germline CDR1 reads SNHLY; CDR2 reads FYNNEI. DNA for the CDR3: TGTGCCAGCAGTGAGCGGTCCGGGATCTCCTACAATGAGCAGTTCTTC. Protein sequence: CASSERSGISYNEQFF.

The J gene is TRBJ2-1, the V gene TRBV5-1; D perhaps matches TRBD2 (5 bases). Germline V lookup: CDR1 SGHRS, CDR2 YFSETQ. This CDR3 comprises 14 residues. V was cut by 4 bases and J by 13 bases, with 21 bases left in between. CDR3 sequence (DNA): TGCGCCAGCAGCGCCACTCCCGATTTAGCGAGCCAGTTCTTC. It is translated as CASSATPDLASQFF.

The CDR3 nucleotides are TGCGCCAGCAGCTTGGTAGCTAGCGGGGGAGATACGCAGTATTTT. Translation: CASSLVASGGDTQYF. This chain uses TRBV5-1 with TRBJ2-3; TRBD2 aligns across 10 bases. The CDR3 extends over 15 amino acids. With V trimmed by 0 bases and J by 5 bases, 3 bases remained unmatched. Germline CDR1 SGHRS, CDR2 YFSETQ.

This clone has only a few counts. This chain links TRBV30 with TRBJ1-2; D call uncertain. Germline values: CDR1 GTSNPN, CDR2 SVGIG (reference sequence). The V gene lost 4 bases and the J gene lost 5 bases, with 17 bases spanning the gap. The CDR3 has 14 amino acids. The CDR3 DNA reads TGTGCCTGGACCAGACCTCTCAATTTGTATGGCTACACCTTC. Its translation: CAWTRPLNLYGYTF.

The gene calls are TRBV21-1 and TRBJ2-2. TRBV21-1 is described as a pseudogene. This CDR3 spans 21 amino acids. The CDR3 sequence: CASSAQTPGHPGQEGPGELFF. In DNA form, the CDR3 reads TGTGCCAGCAGCGCGCAGACCCCAGGACATCCGGGGCAAGAGGGCCCCGGGGAGCTGTTTTTT.